The present entry profiles one TCR beta chain with its context. The antigen remains unidentified. With a J-beta primer mix and a sample-barcoded 5' primer, a second PCR ran roughly 7 to 11 cycles. From the 5' RACE reads, TCRdb called clonotypes with MiXCR, one entry per CDR3 protein. The data hold 1.5 million to 2 million distinct CDR3 sequences, with under 30% observed a single time. The data stem from a study of blood T cells in healthy people across ages. Study in general: Template switching retrieved approximately one barcoded beta molecule for each two T cells.

Study-level points and caveats: Unsorted PBMC material precluded a definitive naive versus antigen-experienced comparison. More naive CD4+ cells and higher diversity marked long-lived donors relative to aged donors. Among T cells, TCR beta diversity per million cells dropped roughly linearly as age rose.

The sample consisted of blood. The sequence derives from a woman under 40 in good health.

The CDR3 is CSVTGQGTQYF. Written as DNA, the CDR3 is TGCAGCGTAACTGGACAGGGTACGCAGTATTTT. The V call is TRBV29-1, the J call TRBJ2-3; 8 nucleotides align to TRBD1. The CDR3 is 11 residues long. Germline V gene sequence: CDR1 SQVTM, CDR2 ANQGSEA. Trimming removed 6 bases from V and 8 bases from J; junction bases left unmatched: 4.